These 20 T cell receptor beta chains were all obtained from the same sample, sequenced in a study of control samples from healthy donors and cancer patients. Data came from immunoSEQ multiplex PCR; TCRdb stores just in-frame clones and leaves some out. The sample has 80,000 or so clones, 85% to 95% seen once. The sequenced sample consisted of blood. The receptors shown here come from a woman in her 40s in good health.

The CDR3 bases are TGTGCCAGCAGCTCTCGGACTAGCGGGAACTACAATGAGCAGTTCTTC. It yields the protein CASSSRTSGNYNEQFF. The chain carries TRBV7-8 and TRBJ2-1; 12 positions match TRBD2. V lost 4 bases to trimming and J lost 3 bases; unmatched junction nucleotides: 4. The germline CDR1 and CDR2 sequences are SGHVS and FQNEAQ. The length of the CDR3 is 16 residues.

The genes are TRBV3-1 (or the pseudogene TRBV3-2) and TRBJ2-3, with 10 bases lining up with TRBD2. Losses at the gene ends were 4 bases for V and 0 bases for J; bases not matched to a gene: 1. The CDR3 sequence is 15 residues long. Germline V gene data show CDR1 as LGHDT and CDR2 as YNNKEL (reference sequence). The CDR3 protein is CASSLSGRSTDTQYF. The CDR3 DNA is TGTGCCAGCAGCCTTAGCGGGAGGAGCACAGATACGCAGTATTTT.

The chain employs TRBV11-3 and TRBJ2-3; unclear D gene. V was trimmed by 0 bases and J by 0 bases, leaving 4 bases between them. This CDR3 has 14 residues. Germline CDR1 and CDR2: SGHNT and YENEEA. DNA of the CDR3: TGTGCCAGCAGCTTAGATCTTAGCACAGATACGCAGTATTTT. Translated: CASSLDLSTDTQYF.

This chain uses TRBV9 with TRBJ2-3, with 9 bases fitting TRBD2. This CDR3 has 16 residues. V gave up 3 bases and J gave up 2 bases; unmatched junction bases: 7. Germline CDR1 SGDLS, CDR2 YYNGEE. As DNA, the CDR3 is TGTGCCAGCAGCGCTTTAGCGGGGGCCTTCACAGATACGCAGTATTTT. The encoded protein is CASSALAGAFTDTQYF.

The chain employs TRBV5-4 and TRBJ1-4, with unresolved D. The CDR3 length is 14 residues. Trimming removed 3 bases from V and 7 bases from J, with 13 bases in between. Germline V gene lookup returns CDR1 SGHNT and CDR2 YYREEE (reference sequence). This CDR3 reads CASSSRQQSEKLFF. CDR3 sequence (DNA): TGTGCCAGCAGCTCCCGACAACAGAGTGAAAAACTGTTTTTT.

The chain links TRBV5-6 to TRBJ2-5, with D possibly TRBD2 on 5 matching bases. V was pared by 7 bases and J by 4 bases, with 17 bases between. The germline V gene has CDR1 SGHDT and CDR2 YYEEEE. This CDR3 region has 14 residues. The CDR3 DNA reads TGTGCCAGCCGAACTTATAGCGCCTCAGAGACCCAGTACTTC. As protein: CASRTYSASETQYF.

The chain combines TRBV19 with TRBJ1-1, with 7 bases lining up with TRBD1. The germline CDR1 and CDR2 sequences are LNHDA and SQIVND (reference sequence). Unmatched junction bases numbered 8, after V lost 6 bases and J lost 1 base. The CDR3 runs 15 residues. The CDR3 DNA is TGTGCCAGTAGACAGGGGAGGGCCAGGAACACTGAAGCTTTCTTT. The encoded protein is CASRQGRARNTEAFF.

This chain connects TRBV3-1 (or the pseudogene TRBV3-2) to TRBJ2-3, with a weak D call TRBD2 (5 bases). This CDR3 has 16 amino acids. Trimming left V 1 base short and J 3 bases short, with 14 bases between. Germline V lookup: CDR1 LGHDT, CDR2 YNNKEL (reference sequence). This CDR3 is CASSQAPGIGTDTQYF. CDR3 sequence (DNA): TGTGCCAGCAGCCAAGCACCCGGGATAGGGACAGATACGCAGTATTTT.

The chain couples TRBV6-5 to TRBJ1-2, with D perhaps TRBD1 (5 bases). Trimming pared 0 bases from V and 8 bases from J, leaving 10 bases between. The CDR3 spans 13 residues. Per germline, CDR1 MNHEY and CDR2 SVGAGI. The CDR3 DNA is TGTGCCAGCAGTTACTCGACCAGGGACGGCTACACCTTC. The encoded protein is CASSYSTRDGYTF.

The rearrangement uses TRBV28 and TRBJ2-2; 8 bases match TRBD2. The CDR3 extends over 15 amino acids. With V trimmed by 4 bases and J by 5 bases, 6 bases remained unmatched. From germline, CDR1 is MDHEN and CDR2 SYDVKM. This chain's CDR3 is CASSSPSGLTGELFF. Written as DNA, the CDR3 is TGTGCCAGCAGTTCCCCTAGCGGGCTGACCGGGGAGCTGTTTTTT.

J is TRBJ2-7 and V is TRBV20-1; 8 positions agree with TRBD1. Germline V gives CDR1 DFQATT, CDR2 SNEGSKA (reference sequence). The J segment lost 6 bases and the V segment lost 5 bases, leaving 3 bases of the junction unmatched. The CDR3 totals 11 residues. CDR3: CSAGTGGEQYF. CDR3 in DNA: TGCAGTGCTGGGACAGGTGGCGAGCAGTACTTC.

By its share, this clone is medium-sized. J is TRBJ2-1 and V is TRBV6-4; 10 bases line up with TRBD2. CDR1 is MRHNA, CDR2 SNTAGT, per germline. This CDR3 contains 15 residues. V was pared by 2 bases and J by 7 bases, with 5 bases of the junction left unmatched. This CDR3 reads CASSDLAGERNEQFF. As DNA, the CDR3 is TGTGCCAGCAGTGACCTAGCGGGGGAGCGAAATGAGCAGTTCTTC.

In its sample, this clone was seen a few times. The chain carries TRBV4-3 and TRBJ2-2; a weak D match, TRBD1 (6 bases). Germline CDR1 is LGHNA and CDR2 is YSLEER. Trimming shortened V by 1 base and J by 2 bases, and 11 bases separated the two germline ends. The CDR3 runs to 16 residues. The CDR3 DNA follows: TGCGCCAGCAGCCAAGCTGGGGACATCAACACCGGGGAGCTGTTTTTT. Protein: CASSQAGDINTGELFF.

The chain couples TRBV5-1 to TRBJ1-1, with D uncertain. Trimming pared 1 base from V and 1 base from J, leaving 5 bases between. There are 13 residues in the CDR3. Germline assignment: CDR1 SGHRS and CDR2 YFSETQ. CDR3 protein: CASSLSENTEAFF. CDR3 sequence (DNA): TGCGCCAGCAGCTTGTCTGAGAACACTGAAGCTTTCTTT.

The chain combines TRBV11-1 with TRBJ2-3, with D possibly being TRBD2 (5 bases). The CDR3 totals 13 residues. Trimming shortened V by 5 bases and J by 2 bases, and 8 bases separated the two germline ends. CDR1 is SGHAT and CDR2 is FQDESV in the germline V gene (reference sequence). CDR3 in DNA: TGTGCCAGCAGCAGGACTTACACAGATACGCAGTATTTT. It yields the protein CASSRTYTDTQYF.

CDR3 sequence (DNA): TGTGCCAGCAGCTTGGCTACAGGAATCTACGAGCAGTACTTC. Protein: CASSLATGIYEQYF. The chain joins TRBV5-4 to TRBJ2-7, with D possibly being TRBD1 (5 bases). The CDR3 sequence is 14 residues long. CDR1 and CDR2 from the germline V gene are SGHNT and YYREEE (reference sequence). V was clipped by 0 bases and J by 3 bases, with 10 bases between them.

The gene calls are TRBV5-1 and TRBJ2-3; 12 positions agree with TRBD2. CDR3 length: 16 residues. The germline V gene encodes CDR1 SGHRS and CDR2 YFSETQ. V lost 4 bases and J lost 5; bases outside the gene matches: 8. This CDR3 is CASSTASGGAGDTQYF. DNA of the CDR3: TGCGCCAGCAGCACAGCTAGCGGGGGGGCTGGAGATACGCAGTATTTT.

This sequence joins TRBV6-5 and TRBJ2-3; 8 bases are a match to TRBD2. The CDR3 contains 15 residues. J was trimmed by 1 base and V by 1 base; bases with no gene match: 1. CDR1 is MNHEY and CDR2 is SVGAGI in the germline V gene. CDR3 sequence: CASSYYGRGTDTQYF. Here the CDR3 DNA reads TGTGCCAGCAGTTACTACGGGAGGGGCACAGATACGCAGTATTTT.

The V and J genes are TRBV5-4 and TRBJ1-2, with TRBD1 identical over 8 bases. This CDR3 contains 14 residues. V shed 0 bases and J 3 bases; nucleotides not matched to a gene: 1. Germline V lookup: CDR1 SGHNT, CDR2 YYREEE (reference sequence). The CDR3, as DNA: TGTGCCAGCAGCTTGGGACAGGGGTACTATGGCTACACCTTC. It encodes CASSLGQGYYGYTF.

The chain recombines TRBV7-2 with TRBJ2-1, with 7 bases identical to TRBD2. The J segment lost 4 bases and the V segment lost 1 base, leaving 4 bases of the junction unmatched. The length of the CDR3 is 15 residues. In germline, CDR1 is SGHTA, CDR2 FQGNSA. CDR3 sequence reads: CASSLGGGNYNEQFF. CDR3 sequence (DNA): TGTGCCAGCAGCTTAGGGGGGGGAAATTACAATGAGCAGTTCTTC.